This TCR beta chain emerged from a study of blood T cell repertoires in COVID-19. Germline V lookup: CDR1 MDHEN, CDR2 SYDVKM. Trimming took off 8 bases at V and 5 bases at J, with 15 bases between the two ends. The CDR3 covers 13 residues. The data were produced by immunoSEQ multiplex PCR, yet TCRdb's version contains in-frame clones alone and is incomplete. Of a few hundred thousand clones detected, around 87% appear once; the ten largest clones hold about 1.9%. This TCR was sampled from a middle-aged man in a cohort exposed to, infected with or recovered from COVID-19 (not recorded which). The sample was PBMCs or T cells enriched from blood (not recorded which). The rearrangement joins TRBV28 to TRBJ1-2; possible D gene TRBD1, 6 bases. The CDR3 DNA reads TGTGCCAGCGTAAGGACAGCATTATATGGCTACACCTTC. It specifies CASVRTALYGYTF.